This T cell receptor beta chain is drawn from a study of T cells in Graves' hyperthyroidism and ophthalmopathy. The sample holds a few counts of this clonotype. Researchers took RNA transcripts and amplified the TCR beta CDR3 regions from them. The study used the HTBI primer set for a first-round RT-PCR of the TCR CDR3. One entry per CDR3 protein results from TCRdb running MiXCR on the multiplex PCR reads. Altogether approximately 640,000 distinct CDR3 sequences are present, 15% to 20% being singletons, with the ten largest covering around 3.9%. The germline gives CDR1 MGHDK, CDR2 SYGVNS. There are 13 residues in the CDR3. V lost 7 bases, J lost 4 bases, and 13 bases lay in between.

This TCR was sampled from a woman under 40 with Graves' hyperthyroidism. The chain has TRBV25-1 and TRBJ2-5; the D is unclear. Sequencing was performed on blood. The CDR3 is CASIQETGETQYF. The CDR3 bases are TGTGCCAGCATCCAGGAGACCGGAGAGACCCAGTACTTC.